This T cell receptor beta chain was sequenced for a study of T cells expressing NK-cell markers. General observations from the study: In four donors, these clonotypes also led the CD3+CD56-NKG2C+ fraction.

The germline V gene encodes CDR1 SNHLY and CDR2 FYNNEI. There are 14 residues in the CDR3. Beta-chain TCR cDNA was generated via 5'RACE template switching with UMIs. TCRdb re-called the 5' RACE reads, yielding one record per CDR3 amino acid sequence without DNA. This table holds approximately 550,000 distinct CDR3 sequences. For this clonotype: The antigen is undetermined.

This chain uses TRBV2 with TRBJ1-5. The sample comprised blood T cells: a sorted CD56 or NKG2C T cell subset, CD4+ or CD8+ T cells, or bulk PBMC T cells (not recorded which). The TCR sequence derives from a man aged 18-30 years in good health. Here the CDR3 reads CASSEEAANQPQHF.